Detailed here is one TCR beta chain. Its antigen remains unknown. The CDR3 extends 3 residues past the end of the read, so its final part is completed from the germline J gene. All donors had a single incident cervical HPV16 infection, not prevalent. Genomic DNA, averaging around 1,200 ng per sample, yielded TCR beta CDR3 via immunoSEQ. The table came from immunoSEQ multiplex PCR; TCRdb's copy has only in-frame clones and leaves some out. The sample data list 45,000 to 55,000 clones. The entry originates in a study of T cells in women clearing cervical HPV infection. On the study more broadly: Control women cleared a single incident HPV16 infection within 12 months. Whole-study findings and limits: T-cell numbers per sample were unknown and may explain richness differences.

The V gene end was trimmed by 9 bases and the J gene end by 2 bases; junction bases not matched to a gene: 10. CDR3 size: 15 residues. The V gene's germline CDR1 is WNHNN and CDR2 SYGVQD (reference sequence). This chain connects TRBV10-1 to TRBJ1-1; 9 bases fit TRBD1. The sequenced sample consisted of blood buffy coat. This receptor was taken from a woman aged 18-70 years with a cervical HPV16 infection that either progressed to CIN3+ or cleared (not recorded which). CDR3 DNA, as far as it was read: TGCGCCAGTTCGAAACCGGGACAGGGTAACACTGAA. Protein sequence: CASSKPGQGNTE. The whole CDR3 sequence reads CASSKPGQGNTEAFF.